A selection of T cell receptor beta chains follows, all from one sample in a study of blood T cell repertoires in COVID-19. TCRdb's table, derived via immunoSEQ multiplex PCR, lists solely in-frame clones and lacks some. The sample shows approximately 220,000 clones, about nine tenths of them seen only once. Material: PBMCs or T cells enriched from blood (not recorded which). These receptors originate from a middle-aged woman with acute COVID-19. Each CDR3 is given with its conserved first and last residue. A D gene is named only where the DNA matches it firmly. Size is omitted from some rows. Given values are once, few, many or a class for expanded clones.

TGTGCCAGCAGCCCTAACGCCCTAGCGGGGGGAAACACCGGGGAGCTGTTTTTT	CASSPNALAGGNTGELFF	-	TRBD2	TRBJ2-2	TRBV7-2
TGTGCCAGTAGTGGGGACACCAATCAGCCCCAGCATTTT	CASSGDTNQPQHF	-	-	TRBJ1-5	TRBV19
TGTGCCAGCAGCTCCCGGGGGTTGGGAGGAAACACCATATATTTT	CASSSRGLGGNTIYF	-	-	TRBJ1-3	TRBV9
TGTGCCAGTAGCCCCGGCGGGAGCTACTACAATGAGCAGTTCTTC	CASSPGGSYYNEQFF	once	TRBD2	TRBJ2-1	TRBV19
TGTGCCAGCAGCCAATTGTCGAGGGGCTACACCTTC	CASSQLSRGYTF	-	-	TRBJ1-2	TRBV3-1/TRBV3-2
TGTGCCAGCAACTCTGGAGGCCTTGAGAGCACTGAAGCTTTCTTT	CASNSGGLESTEAFF	-	-	TRBJ1-1	TRBV5-4
TGTGCCAGCAGCTTAGCAGGGGGCGGATGGACTGAAGCTTTCTTT	CASSLAGGGWTEAFF	-	TRBD1	TRBJ1-1	TRBV7-9
TGTGCCAGCAGCGGACAGGGGGTGGCTTTCTTT	CASSGQGVAFF	-	TRBD1	TRBJ1-1	TRBV11-3
TGTGCCAGCAGAACTCTAGCGGGGGGGTACAATGAGCAGTTCTTC	CASRTLAGGYNEQFF	once	TRBD2	TRBJ2-1	TRBV5-4
TGTGCCAGCAGCTTGGGTCAGGGGGTCGTGTTC	CASSLGQGVVF	-	TRBD1	TRBJ2-7	TRBV5-4
TGTGCCAGCAGTGAATACGCACAGCAAGGTGTGGGCAATCAGCCCCAGCATTTT	CASSEYAQQGVGNQPQHF	-	-	TRBJ1-5	TRBV6-1
TGTGCCAGCAGCGTAGAGATCGGGGGTTATCGGGGCTACACCTTC	CASSVEIGGYRGYTF	-	-	TRBJ1-2	TRBV9
TGTGCCAGCAGTTTAGCCAAGAACACTGAAGCTTTCTTT	CASSLAKNTEAFF	-	-	TRBJ1-1	TRBV12-3/TRBV12-4
TGTGCCAGCAGGGGGACAGGGGAACCAGATACGCAGTATTTT	CASRGTGEPDTQYF	-	-	TRBJ2-3	TRBV21-1
TGTGCCATCCCCCATTCAGGGGGCATCCAAGAGACCCAGTACTTC	CAIPHSGGIQETQYF	-	TRBD1	TRBJ2-5	TRBV2
TGTGCCAGCAGCCCCATTGGGGGAGGGTCGGCTGAAGCTTTCTTT	CASSPIGGGSAEAFF	-	-	TRBJ1-1	TRBV5-6
TGTGCTAGTGGTTTGGGGCCGGGACAGGGGCCGGAAAAACTGTTTTTT	CASGLGPGQGPEKLFF	-	TRBD1	TRBJ1-4	TRBV12-5
TGTGCCAGCAGTACACTACAGGGCTACTATGGCTACACCTTC	CASSTLQGYYGYTF	-	-	TRBJ1-2	TRBV2
TGTGCCAGCAGCCAGCACGCGTTGGCGGGGGCCCTAGAGCAGTTCTTC	CASSQHALAGALEQFF	-	-	TRBJ2-1	TRBV3-1/TRBV3-2
TGTGCCAGCAGCTCTACTCGCCAGCGGGGGGGACAGTATTTT	CASSSTRQRGGQYF	-	TRBD2	TRBJ2-3	TRBV11-3
TGTGCCAGCAGCTGGGGCCAGGGAAGAGCCGATGGCTACACCTTC	CASSWGQGRADGYTF	-	-	TRBJ1-2	TRBV5-5
TGCGCCAGCAGCCCTTCTACAGGGCTCCTCGGAGCCGGGGAGCTGTTTTTT	CASSPSTGLLGAGELFF	many	-	TRBJ2-2	TRBV4-1
TGCGCCAGCAGCCAAGAGGCCAGGGCCCGCACCGGGGAGCTGTTTTTT	CASSQEARARTGELFF	-	-	TRBJ2-2	TRBV4-3
TGTGCCAGCCATGGGGAGGTCTCAACGACGTTGGTGTACACTGAAGCTTTCTTT	CASHGEVSTTLVYTEAFF	few	-	TRBJ1-1	TRBV2
TGTGCCAGCACCCGGGACTTGGGGTTGAACACTGAAGCTTTCTTT	CASTRDLGLNTEAFF	-	-	TRBJ1-1	TRBV5-5
TGTGCCAGCAGCTTCGCGACAGGGAGGCATGAGCAGTTCTTC	CASSFATGRHEQFF	-	-	TRBJ2-1	TRBV7-8
TGTGCCAGTAGTATAGCCACAGGGTACAATCAGCCCCAGCATTTT	CASSIATGYNQPQHF	-	-	TRBJ1-5	TRBV19
TGTGCCAGCAGCTTGGTTCTTGATGGCTACACCTTC	CASSLVLDGYTF	-	-	TRBJ1-2	TRBV5-5
TGTGCCAGCAGTTTATCTTCGACGCCAGAGGCCCAGTACTTC	CASSLSSTPEAQYF	-	-	TRBJ2-5	TRBV27
TGTGCCAGCAGTACACGGACAGGGCTTGATGGCTACACCTTC	CASSTRTGLDGYTF	-	TRBD1	TRBJ1-2	TRBV6-5
TGTGCCAGCAGTAACCGTCAACTGAGGGACAGGGACTATGGCTACACCTTC	CASSNRQLRDRDYGYTF	once	TRBD1	TRBJ1-2	TRBV28
TGTGCCAGCAGTTTCCGTCCCGGGACAGGGGCCGGCTACACCTTC	CASSFRPGTGAGYTF	-	TRBD1	TRBJ1-2	TRBV27
TGCGCCAGCAGCTTAAGAAGGCCGGAGAGAGAGACCCAGTACTTC	CASSLRRPERETQYF	-	-	TRBJ2-5	TRBV5-1
TGTGCCAGCAGCTTCTTTGGGGCTAGCGGGGGCCTTCACAATGAGCAGTTCTTC	CASSFFGASGGLHNEQFF	once	TRBD2	TRBJ2-1	TRBV7-9
TGCGCCAGCAGCTTGGGACATAGGATCGGGGGATACGAGCAGTACTTC	CASSLGHRIGGYEQYF	many	-	TRBJ2-7	TRBV5-1
TGTGCCAGCAGTGAAACAGGGTATACGCAGTATTTT	CASSETGYTQYF	-	-	TRBJ2-3	TRBV2
TGTGCCAGCAGCAAAAGAACCGGGACTAGATCTCACGAGCAGTACTTC	CASSKRTGTRSHEQYF	once	TRBD2	TRBJ2-7	TRBV9
TGTGCCAGCAGATCCGGACAGGGCAGCACTGAAGCTTTCTTT	CASRSGQGSTEAFF	-	TRBD1	TRBJ1-1	TRBV7-8
TGTGCCAGCAGCCCGAGGACAGGGGGCTGGGAAAAACTGTTTTTT	CASSPRTGGWEKLFF	-	TRBD1	TRBJ1-4	TRBV6-5
TGTGCCAGCAGCGCAGAGGGACAGGGGACAGAAAAACTGTTTTTT	CASSAEGQGTEKLFF	few	TRBD1	TRBJ1-4	TRBV9
TGTGCCAGTAGGCAGAGACACTACAATGAGCAGTTCTTC	CASRQRHYNEQFF	few	-	TRBJ2-1	TRBV19
TGTGCCAGCAGCCGGACCCGGGAAGCCTATGGCTACACCTTC	CASSRTREAYGYTF	-	-	TRBJ1-2	TRBV7-3
TGTGCCAGCTCACCACGCACTAGCGGGGACGCGGAGCAGTTCTTC	CASSPRTSGDAEQFF	-	TRBD2	TRBJ2-1	TRBV18
TGTGCCAGCAGCGTAGCCGGCCAAGAGACCCAGTACTTC	CASSVAGQETQYF	-	-	TRBJ2-5	TRBV9
TGCGCCAGCAGCTTCGGTAGCGGGGGGGCAGATACGCAGTATTTT	CASSFGSGGADTQYF	-	TRBD2	TRBJ2-3	TRBV5-1
TGTGCCAGCAGCGACCGGGTCCTAAATCAGCCCCAGCATTTT	CASSDRVLNQPQHF	-	-	TRBJ1-5	TRBV7-9
TGTGCCAGCAGTTACTCCCAGCGGGGGGGGCAAGAGACCCAGTACTTC	CASSYSQRGGQETQYF	-	TRBD2	TRBJ2-5	TRBV6-6
TGTGCCAGCTCACTGAAAGGACAGGGGCGCTACAATGAGCAGTTCTTC	CASSLKGQGRYNEQFF	-	TRBD1	TRBJ2-1	TRBV18
TGTGCCAGCAGCCAAGATAAGGGACTGGGTAATTCACCCCTCCACTTT	CASSQDKGLGNSPLHF	-	-	TRBJ1-6	TRBV4-2
TGTGCCATCAGTGAGATCTGGGGGCGCGGGGGCTACACCTTC	CAISEIWGRGGYTF	-	-	TRBJ1-2	TRBV10-3
TGTGCCAGCAGCTCGGAGGGGAATGAGCAGTTCTTC	CASSSEGNEQFF	-	-	TRBJ2-1	TRBV7-9
TGTGCCAGTAGGCTCCCGACTAGCGGTGGCCAATCCAATGAGCAGTTCTTC	CASRLPTSGGQSNEQFF	-	TRBD2	TRBJ2-1	TRBV19
TGTGCCAGCAGCCAAGCAGGGATCAATGAAAAACTGTTTTTT	CASSQAGINEKLFF	-	-	TRBJ1-4	TRBV3-1/TRBV3-2
TGTGCCAGTAGTCCCGGACAGGGTTTCGGATTCGGCGAGCAGTACTTC	CASSPGQGFGFGEQYF	-	TRBD1	TRBJ2-7	TRBV19
TGTGCCAGCAGTTTATTTCAGGGGAGGGATCAGCCCCAGCATTTT	CASSLFQGRDQPQHF	-	-	TRBJ1-5	TRBV27
TGTGCCAGCAGTCCTTCCGGTGTCTCCTACGAGCAGTACTTC	CASSPSGVSYEQYF	-	-	TRBJ2-7	TRBV6-5
TGTGCCATCAGGGAACTGGACAGCACTAGCACAGATACGCAGTATTTT	CAIRELDSTSTDTQYF	-	-	TRBJ2-3	TRBV10-3
TGTGCCAGCAAAGGGGGTGGCTACACCTTC	CASKGGGYTF	-	-	TRBJ1-2	TRBV2
TGTGCCAGTAGTCCGAATTCGGTTTTCACTGAAGCTTTCTTT	CASSPNSVFTEAFF	few	-	TRBJ1-1	TRBV19
TGTGCCAGCACACGCGTAGCGGGGTCAAATGAGCAGTTCTTC	CASTRVAGSNEQFF	-	TRBD2	TRBJ2-1	TRBV7-2